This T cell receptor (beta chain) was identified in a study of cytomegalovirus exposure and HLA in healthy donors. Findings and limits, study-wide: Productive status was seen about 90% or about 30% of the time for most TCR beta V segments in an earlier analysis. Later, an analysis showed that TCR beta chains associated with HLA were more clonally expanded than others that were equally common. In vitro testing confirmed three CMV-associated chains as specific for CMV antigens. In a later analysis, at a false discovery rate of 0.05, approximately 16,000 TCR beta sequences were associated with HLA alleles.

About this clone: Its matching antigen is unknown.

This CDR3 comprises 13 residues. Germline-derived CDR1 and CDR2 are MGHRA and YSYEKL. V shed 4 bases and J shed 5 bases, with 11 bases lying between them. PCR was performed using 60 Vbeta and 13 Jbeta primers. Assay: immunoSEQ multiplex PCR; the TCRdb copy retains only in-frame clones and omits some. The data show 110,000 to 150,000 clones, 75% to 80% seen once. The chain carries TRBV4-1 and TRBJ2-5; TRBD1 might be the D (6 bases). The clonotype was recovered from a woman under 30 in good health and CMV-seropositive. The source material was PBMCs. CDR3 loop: CASSRTERETQYF. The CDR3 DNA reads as TGCGCCAGCAGCCGGACAGAAAGGGAGACCCAGTACTTC.